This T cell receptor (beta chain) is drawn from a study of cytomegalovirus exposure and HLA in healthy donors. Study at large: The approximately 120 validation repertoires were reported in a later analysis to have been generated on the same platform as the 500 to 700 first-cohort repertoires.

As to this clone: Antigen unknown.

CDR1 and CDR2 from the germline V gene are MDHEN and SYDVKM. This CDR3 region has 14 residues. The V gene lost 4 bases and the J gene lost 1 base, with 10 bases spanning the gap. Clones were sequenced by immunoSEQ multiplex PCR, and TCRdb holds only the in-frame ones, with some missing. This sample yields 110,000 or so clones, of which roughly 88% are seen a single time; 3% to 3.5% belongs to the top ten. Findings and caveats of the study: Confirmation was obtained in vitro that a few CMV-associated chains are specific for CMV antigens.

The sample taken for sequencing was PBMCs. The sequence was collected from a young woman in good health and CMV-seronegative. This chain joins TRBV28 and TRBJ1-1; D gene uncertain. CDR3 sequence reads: CASSYHKRNTEAFF. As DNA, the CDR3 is TGTGCCAGCAGTTACCACAAAAGGAACACTGAAGCTTTCTTT.